The clone carrying this T cell receptor (beta chain) came up once. Libraries were prepared by immunoSEQ multiplex PCR; TCRdb keeps only in-frame clonotypes and omits some of them. The sample has about 110,000 clones, under 85% seen once. This sample is part of a study of cytomegalovirus exposure and HLA in healthy donors. The V and J ends lost 1 base and 2 bases respectively, with 9 bases between them. The CDR3 contains 14 residues. Germline CDR1 and CDR2: SGHAT and FQNNGV. Sequenced: PBMCs. This TCR was recovered from a woman aged 18-30 years in good health and CMV-seronegative. The gene calls are TRBV11-2 and TRBJ2-7; D gene ambiguous. CDR3 nucleotides: TGTGCCAGCAGCTTAGTAGATAACCCCTACGAGCAGTACTTC. This translates into CASSLVDNPYEQYF. Complete variable domain (other parts from reference TRBV11-2 and TRBJ2-7): EAGVAQSPRYKIIEKRQSVAFWCNPISGHATLYWYQQILGQGPKLLIQFQNNGVVDDSQLPKDRFSAERLKGVDSTLKIQPAKLEDSAVYLCASSLVDNPYEQYFGPGTRLTVT.